This T cell receptor beta chain was observed in a study of cytomegalovirus exposure and HLA in healthy donors. Per the germline V gene, CDR1 is MGHRA and CDR2 is YSYEKL. This CDR3 is built from 20 residues. With 0 bases clipped from V and 1 base from J, the junction kept 11 bases outside the gene matches. This PCR relied on a set of 60 Vbeta primers and 13 Jbeta primers. Assay used: immunoSEQ multiplex PCR; TCRdb lists only in-frame clones, some missing. The sample includes 250,000 or so clones, over 65% of them seen just once. This TCR came from a human donor in good health. The sequenced sample was PBMCs. The V and J genes are TRBV4-1 and TRBJ2-1; 11 bases line up with TRBD2. The CDR3 loop reads CASSQDRWASGRLSYNEQFF. Here the CDR3 DNA reads TGCGCCAGCAGCCAAGATAGGTGGGCTAGCGGGAGGTTGTCCTACAATGAGCAGTTCTTC.